Given below is one T cell receptor (beta chain) in context. Sequenced by immunoSEQ multiplex PCR; TCRdb stores in-frame clones only, minus some. The sample records 200,000 to 300,000 clones, around 85% being singletons. This sample stems from a study of blood T cell repertoires in COVID-19. The CDR3 totals 14 residues. Unmatched junction bases numbered 6, after V lost 4 bases and J lost 8 bases. Per germline, CDR1 SGHRS and CDR2 YFSETQ. Sequencing was carried out using peripheral blood. The chain employs TRBV5-1 and TRBJ1-6, with 7 bases lining up with TRBD1. The clonotype originates from an elderly woman with acute or convalescent COVID-19. The CDR3: CASSATGNDSPLHF. CDR3 nucleotide sequence: TGCGCCAGCAGCGCGACAGGGAACGATTCACCCCTCCACTTT.